This T cell receptor beta chain was recorded in a study of identical twins. This clonotype showed up many times. Trimming took 4 bases from V and 4 from J, leaving 12 bases between them. The CDR3 is 13 residues long. Germline V lookup: CDR1 SQVTM, CDR2 ANQGSEA. TCRdb recomputed calls from the 5' RACE reads with MiXCR, one row per CDR3 protein. The sample gives more than 1.5 million distinct CDR3 sequences, less than 35% of which show up once; 0.25% to 0.3% is in the top ten. The chain links TRBV29-1 to TRBJ2-3; D remains unclear. Sequencing used cord blood. This clonotype originated in a newborn girl in good health. The CDR3 reads CSVGQAHPDTQYF. CDR3 DNA sequence: TGCAGCGTTGGACAAGCGCACCCAGATACGCAGTATTTT.